The 19 T cell receptor beta chains below all came from one sample that was sequenced in a study of blood T cell repertoires in COVID-19. The repertoire was sequenced with immunoSEQ multiplex PCR; TCRdb's copy has only in-frame clones and lacks some. The sample includes approximately 140,000 clones, about 81% of them seen just once. Sequencing was performed on PBMCs or T cells enriched from blood (not recorded which). The receptors come from a man aged 40-49 years with acute COVID-19.

CDR3 coding DNA: TGTGCCACCAGTGTGCGGGGGGCTGGAGAAGAGACCCAGTACTTC. Protein: CATSVRGAGEETQYF. V usage is TRBV24-1 and J usage is TRBJ2-5; 8 bases align to TRBD2. With V trimmed by 5 bases and J by 3 bases, 7 bases remained unmatched. The CDR3 loop spans 15 amino acids. Germline V lookup: CDR1 KGHDR, CDR2 SFDVKD.

V usage is TRBV5-1 and J usage is TRBJ2-3; weak D call: TRBD2 (6 bases). Germline-derived CDR1 and CDR2 are SGHRS and YFSETQ. The length of the CDR3 is 14 residues. Trimming removed 5 bases from V and 1 base from J, with 11 bases in between. The CDR3 nucleotides read TGCGCCAGCAGACTGGGGGGAGGCACAGATACGCAGTATTTT. Protein: CASRLGGGTDTQYF.

The chain joins TRBV7-3 to TRBJ2-3, with a possible D match to TRBD1 (6 bases). Trimming left V 3 bases short and J 0 bases short, with 7 bases between. This CDR3 comprises 14 residues. Per the germline V gene, CDR1 is SGHTA and CDR2 is FQGTGA. In nucleotides, the CDR3 is TGTGCCAGCAGCTTTGACAGGAGCACAGATACGCAGTATTTT. Protein sequence: CASSFDRSTDTQYF.

The J gene is TRBJ1-4, the V gene TRBV27, with unresolved D. The CDR3 spans 12 residues. Trimming shortened V by 3 bases and J by 8 bases, and 7 bases separated the two germline ends. Germline assignment: CDR1 MNHEY and CDR2 SMNVEV (reference sequence). This CDR3 reads CASSFSLEKLFF. CDR3 coding DNA: TGTGCCAGCAGTTTTTCACTCGAAAAACTGTTTTTT.

This clone was counted only a few times. The rearrangement uses TRBV7-2 and TRBJ1-3, with D tentatively TRBD1 (5 bases). This CDR3 comprises 15 residues. Germline values: CDR1 SGHTA, CDR2 FQGNSA. Deletions cut 3 bases from V and 4 bases from J, with 13 bases between. CDR3 sequence (DNA): TGTGCCAGCAGCTTCCAGGGTACCGACGGAAACACCATATATTTT. As protein: CASSFQGTDGNTIYF.

The V gene is TRBV24-1, the J gene TRBJ2-1; TRBD2 might be the D (6 bases). The CDR3 is made up of 12 amino acids. Germline values: CDR1 KGHDR, CDR2 SFDVKD. Between the trimmed V and J ends, which lost 4 bases and 7 bases, there was a span of 7 bases. For the CDR3, the DNA is TGTGCCACCAGTGAGACTAGAAATGAGCAGTTCTTC. This translates into CATSETRNEQFF.

The V and J genes are TRBV29-1 and TRBJ1-5; 11 bases fit TRBD1. V was pared by 5 bases and J by 4 bases, with 7 bases of the junction left unmatched. The CDR3 is 15 residues long. The germline gives CDR1 SQVTM, CDR2 ANQGSEA. The CDR3 sequence: CSVRTGGKGNQPQHF. The CDR3 DNA sequence: TGCAGCGTTCGGACAGGGGGCAAAGGAAATCAGCCCCAGCATTTT.

V is TRBV7-2 and J is TRBJ1-2, with 10 bases aligning to TRBD1. Germline V gene lookup returns CDR1 SGHTA and CDR2 FQGNSA. After removal of 5 bases from V and 4 bases from J, the junction contained 13 bases not matched to a gene. The CDR3 is 17 residues long. The CDR3 sequence: CASSPRPGTGAGYGYTF. DNA for the CDR3: TGTGCCAGCAGCCCCCGTCCCGGGACAGGGGCGGGCTATGGCTACACCTTC. The whole variable domain, filled in from reference TRBV7-2 and TRBJ1-2, reads GAGVSQSPSNKVTEKGKDVELRCDPISGHTALYWYRQSLGQGLEFLIYFQGNSAPDKSGLPSDRFSAERTGGSVSTLTIQRTQQEDSAVYLCASSPRPGTGAGYGYTFGSGTRLTVV.

The gene calls are TRBV4-2 and TRBJ2-1, with 10 bases lining up with TRBD2. This CDR3 has 15 residues. The V segment lost 8 bases and the J segment 8 bases; nucleotides outside the gene matches: 12. CDR1 is LGHNA and CDR2 is YNFKEQ in the germline V gene. CDR3 in amino acids: CASLRSGGASDEQFF. The CDR3, as DNA: TGTGCCAGCCTGCGAAGCGGGGGGGCCAGCGATGAGCAGTTCTTC.

The chain couples TRBV20-1 to TRBJ1-2; D uncertain. Germline CDR1 reads DFQATT; CDR2 reads SNEGSKA (reference sequence). The CDR3 consists of 11 residues. The ends were cut back, 6 bases at V and 4 bases at J, with 9 bases in the middle. The CDR3, as DNA: TGCAGTGCACACGCCAGCTATGGCTACACCTTC. Amino acid sequence: CSAHASYGYTF.

This clone has just one count. The chain uses TRBV5-1 and TRBJ2-7; TRBD1 matches at 9 bases. Germline-derived CDR1 and CDR2 are SGHRS and YFSETQ. Losses at the gene ends were 5 bases for V and 6 bases for J; bases not matched to a gene: 12. This CDR3 is built from 15 residues. CDR3 sequence (DNA): TGCGCCAGCAGTTATGTCGGGACAGGGTCATCCGAGCAGTACTTC. Translated: CASSYVGTGSSEQYF. Looking up the rest from reference TRBV5-1 and TRBJ2-7 gives the full variable domain: KAGVTQTPRYLIKTRGQQVTLSCSPISGHRSVSWYQQTPGQGLQFLFEYFSETQRNKGNFPGRFSGRQFSNSRSEMNVSTLELGDSALYLCASSYVGTGSSEQYFGPGTRLTVT.

The genes are TRBV15 and TRBJ2-3; TRBD1 is a possible D gene (6 bases). The germline gives CDR1 LNHNV, CDR2 YYDKDF (reference sequence). The CDR3 contains 14 residues. Deletions cut 1 base from V and 4 bases from J, with 9 bases between. The CDR3: CATSRGNRADTQYF. The CDR3 bases are TGTGCCACCAGCAGAGGGAACAGGGCAGATACGCAGTATTTT.

The V gene is TRBV7-2, the J gene TRBJ1-5; no reliable D call. V lost 1 base and J lost 4, with 8 bases in between. The CDR3 is 14 amino acids. The germline CDR1 and CDR2 sequences are SGHTA and FQGNSA. CDR3 amino acids: CASSLGGGNQPQHF. The CDR3 DNA is TGTGCCAGCAGCTTAGGGGGAGGGAATCAGCCCCAGCATTTT.

The V gene is TRBV4-2, the J gene TRBJ2-1, with 9 bases matching TRBD1. The CDR3 loop spans 15 amino acids. V lost 4 bases, J lost 8 bases, and 9 bases stayed unmatched. Germline CDR1 is LGHNA and CDR2 is YNFKEQ. CDR3 DNA sequence: TGTGCCAGCAGCCGAGGGACAGGGAGTCTCGATGAGCAGTTCTTC. Translated: CASSRGTGSLDEQFF.

The chain's CDR3 is CASSYWGRSLYEQYF. The CDR3 DNA follows: TGTGCCAGCAGTTACTGGGGCAGAAGTCTCTACGAGCAGTACTTC. This chain joins TRBV6-2 or TRBV6-3 and TRBJ2-7, with TRBD1 as a possible D gene (5 bases). Trimming stripped 1 base from V and 3 bases from J, with 13 bases between. The CDR3 totals 15 residues. The germline V gene encodes CDR1 MNHEY and CDR2 SVGEGT.

This clone has only one observation. This chain uses TRBV29-1 with TRBJ1-1; the D gene is possibly TRBD1 (5 bases). CDR3 size: 13 residues. Trimming pared 7 bases from V and 1 base from J, leaving 13 bases between. Germline V gives CDR1 SQVTM, CDR2 ANQGSEA. This CDR3 reads CSASQGGNTEAFF. The CDR3 nucleotides are TGCAGCGCTTCGCAGGGAGGGAACACTGAAGCTTTCTTT.

This clone was seen a single time. This chain joins TRBV6-4 and TRBJ2-3, with 7 bases fitting TRBD1. Germline CDR1 reads MRHNA; CDR2 reads SNTAGT. The V and J ends lost 6 bases and 4 bases, in that order; junction bases with no gene match: 7. This CDR3 has 14 residues. The CDR3 protein is CASSGDSGADTQYF. The CDR3 DNA follows: TGTGCCAGCAGCGGGGACAGTGGAGCAGATACGCAGTATTTT.

The rearrangement joins TRBV12-1 to TRBJ2-5; TRBD1 is the table's D call and was not checked against the DNA. TRBV12-1 is shown as a pseudogene. There are 13 residues in the CDR3. In nucleotides, the CDR3 is TGTGCCTACAGAAAAACAGGGCTCGGAACCCAGTACTTC. Residues: CAYRKTGLGTQYF.

The chain combines TRBV28 with TRBJ1-5, with 9 bases identical to TRBD1. Per germline, CDR1 MDHEN and CDR2 SYDVKM. The CDR3 loop spans 12 amino acids. After removal of 6 bases from V and 7 bases from J, the junction contained 1 base not matched to a gene. The CDR3 here is CASRTGGQPQHF. Here the CDR3 DNA reads TGTGCCAGCAGGACAGGGGGGCAGCCCCAGCATTTT.